This T cell receptor (beta chain) is drawn from a study of human T cells and chemical hapten exposure. Time point reported: pre-sensitization, week 0. Treatment indicated: therapeutic diphenylcyclopropenone sensitization with weekly scalp DPC. This clonotype was observed at least ten times. The CDR3 loop spans 14 amino acids. V was clipped by 3 bases and J by 0 bases, with 8 bases between them. Each CDR3 protein gets one entry after TCRdb re-called the RACE reads with MiXCR. Of a few hundred thousand distinct CDR3 sequences listed, around 5.5% are singletons. The chain recombines TRBV12-3 or TRBV12-4 with TRBJ1-1, with D perhaps TRBD1 (6 bases). The origin of this receptor is a woman younger than 30 with alopecia areata. Some clones in this sample may be carry-over from other donors' samples. The sample was whole blood, taken in connection with sensitization to the hapten diphenylcyclopropenone (DPC). The CDR3 DNA follows: TGTGCCAGCAGTTTCCAGGGGATGAACACTGAAGCTTTCTTT. Its translation: CASSFQGMNTEAFF.